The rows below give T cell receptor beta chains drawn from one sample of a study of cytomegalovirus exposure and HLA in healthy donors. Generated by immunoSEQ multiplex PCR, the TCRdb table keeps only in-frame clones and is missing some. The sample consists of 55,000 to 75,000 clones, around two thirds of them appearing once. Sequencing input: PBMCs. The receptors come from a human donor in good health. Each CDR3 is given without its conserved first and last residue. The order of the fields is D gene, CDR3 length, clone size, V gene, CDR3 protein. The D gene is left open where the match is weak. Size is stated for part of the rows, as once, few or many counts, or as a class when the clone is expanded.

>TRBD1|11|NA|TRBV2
ASSDGTGGEAF
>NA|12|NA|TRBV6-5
ASSYSPRGNGYT
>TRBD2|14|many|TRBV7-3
ASSPRGGSSYNEQF
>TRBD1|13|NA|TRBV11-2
ASSFIRGREIIQY
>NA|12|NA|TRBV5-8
ASGPDTSNQPQH
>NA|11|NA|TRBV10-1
ASSENRVRGYT
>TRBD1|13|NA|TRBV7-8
ASRPNRDRGGGYT
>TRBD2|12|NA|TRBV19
ASSIAGGSDTQY
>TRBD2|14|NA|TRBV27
ASSSSGTSGNYEQY
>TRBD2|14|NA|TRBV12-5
ASGLVIAGVTYEQY
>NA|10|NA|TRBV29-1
SVTGYSETQY
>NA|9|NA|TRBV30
AWRSTASLF
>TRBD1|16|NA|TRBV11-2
ASSGWDRGSSGANVLT
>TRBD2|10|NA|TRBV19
AARGRAGELF
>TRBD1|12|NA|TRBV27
ASRTGGFFNEQF
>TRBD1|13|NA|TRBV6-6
ASSYDRVPLYGYT
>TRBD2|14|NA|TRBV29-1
SVEGRLAGVPDTQY
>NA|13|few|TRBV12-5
ASGRLGPSYNEQF
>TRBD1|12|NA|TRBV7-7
ASSPGTGPNEQF
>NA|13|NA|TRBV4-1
ASSQKTEGNQPQH
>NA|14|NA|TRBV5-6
ASSLRGGVGGQPQH
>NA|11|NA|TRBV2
ASSESRVGEQY
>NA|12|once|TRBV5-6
ASRDSRVYNEQF
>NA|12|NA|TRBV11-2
ASSFNARRDEQF
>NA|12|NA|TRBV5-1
ANQDFTSSYEQY
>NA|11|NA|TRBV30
AWSQGGGAEQY
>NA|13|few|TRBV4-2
ASSQESGSSYEQY
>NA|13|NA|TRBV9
ASSVGFGRNTEAF
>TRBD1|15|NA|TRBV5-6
ASSPYLTGGFGNEQF
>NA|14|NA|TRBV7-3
ASSPSSGVSTDTQY
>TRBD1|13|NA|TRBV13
ASSLGQGTNYGYT
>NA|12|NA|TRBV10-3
AISDLRESNEQF
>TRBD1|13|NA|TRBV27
ASSLRGQSSYEQY
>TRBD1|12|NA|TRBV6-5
ASSHRDRGPGYT
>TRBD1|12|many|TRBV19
ASSTTGGWETQY
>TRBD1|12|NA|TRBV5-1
ASGTGEAKNIQY
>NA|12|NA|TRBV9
ASSVGGSRSEQY
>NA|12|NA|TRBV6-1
ASIRTTSYNEQF
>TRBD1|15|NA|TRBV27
ASSPSGTGGGSQPQH
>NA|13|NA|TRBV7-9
ASSFYRDTQIQAF
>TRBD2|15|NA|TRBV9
ASSLGLAGGLADTQY
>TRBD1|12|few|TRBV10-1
ASSEGQGVYEQF
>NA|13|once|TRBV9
ASSPGGEVSQPQH
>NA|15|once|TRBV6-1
ASSEAVYWGATYGYT
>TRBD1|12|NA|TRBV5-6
ASSLGQGALGYT
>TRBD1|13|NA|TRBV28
ASSPRQGYGYGYT
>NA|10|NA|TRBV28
ASRTTNYGYT
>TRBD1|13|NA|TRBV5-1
ASSSRPGTGSEQY
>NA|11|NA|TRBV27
ASSPREYGGYT
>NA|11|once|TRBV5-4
ASSLVGGREQY